The clone carrying this T cell receptor beta chain occurred a few times. Researchers ran the PCR with 60 Vbeta and 13 Jbeta primers. Study processing details: Later, roughly 80 million unique TCR beta chains were counted in an analysis, and some 9.9 million of them were shared. The data were produced by immunoSEQ multiplex PCR, yet TCRdb's version contains in-frame clones alone and is incomplete. V and J calls and clone size are copied from that table; D and trimming were computed from the DNA. The sample includes under 200,000 clones, roughly 80% of them seen just once. The sample originates from a study of cytomegalovirus exposure and HLA in healthy donors. Germline CDR1 SEHNR, CDR2 FQNEAQ (reference sequence). V dropped 5 bases and J dropped 10 bases, with 21 bases sitting between them. The CDR3 is 15 residues long.

Sample: PBMCs. The sequence derives from a human donor in good health. This rearrangement joins TRBV7-9 to TRBJ2-1; D might be TRBD1 (5 bases). The CDR3 bases are TGTGCCAGCAGCCCCACGTTTGTGGGGCCCGTAGAGCAGTTCTTC. Its translation: CASSPTFVGPVEQFF.